This T cell receptor (beta chain) stems from a study of blood T cell repertoires in COVID-19. Study context: Donors in the United States, Italy and Spain gave samples during acute or convalescent COVID-19. T cells, B-cell-depleted T cells, or PBMCs supplied cDNA or gDNA.

Under the authors' procedure: Using reference gene primer amplification, nucleated cell counts were estimated. Using immunoSEQ multiplex PCR, the repertoire was profiled, and TCRdb retains in-frame clones only, with some absent. V, J and clone size were drawn from that table, and D and trimming were deduced from the DNA. The data show roughly 150,000 clones, 83% seen once. This CDR3 is 14 amino acids long. With V trimmed by 5 bases and J by 0 bases, 4 bases remained unmatched. The germline V gene has CDR1 LNHDA and CDR2 SQIVND (reference sequence). The sequence derives from a woman of 80 years or more with acute or convalescent COVID-19. The sequenced sample consisted of peripheral blood. V usage is TRBV19 and J usage is TRBJ2-7, with 7 nucleotides matching TRBD2. The CDR3 reads CASSFTGGSYEQYF. CDR3 bases: TGTGCCAGTAGTTTCACGGGAGGCTCCTACGAGCAGTACTTC.